This TCR beta chain is from a study of T cells in Graves' hyperthyroidism and ophthalmopathy. Germline loops: CDR1 SNHLY, CDR2 FYNNEI. This CDR3 spans 14 amino acids. Trimming took off 2 bases at V and 3 bases at J, with 8 bases between the two ends. The investigators amplified TCR beta CDR3 regions from RNA transcripts. The HTBI primer set served for first-round RT-PCR of the TCR CDR3. From the multiplex PCR reads, TCRdb called clonotypes with MiXCR, one entry per CDR3 protein. The sample gives roughly 710,000 distinct CDR3 sequences, roughly 32% of which show up once; less than 40% is in the top ten. The table lists this clonotype with many counts. Participants, patients aged 18 to 65, had newly diagnosed hyperthyroidism with a duration under 2 months. Used for diagnoses were clinical symptoms, serum thyroxine and TRAb, thyroid ultrasound and orbital computed tomography. This sample holds PBMCs from roughly 10 ml fresh peripheral blood.

Specimen: blood. The chain recombines TRBV2 with TRBJ1-5; D not resolved. The sequence was obtained from a woman aged 40 to 50 with Graves' hyperthyroidism. In nucleotides, the CDR3 is TGTGCCAGCAGTGAAAGTCAGTACAATCAGCCCCAGCATTTT. This sequence encodes CASSESQYNQPQHF.